These 2 T cell receptor beta chains share one sample of origin, sequenced in a study of OX40 agonist ivuxolimab in advanced cancers. The repertoire was sequenced with immunoSEQ multiplex PCR; TCRdb's copy has only in-frame clones and lacks some. The profile covers approximately 68,000 clones, with 85% to 95% appearing a single time and 1% to 1.2% taken by the ten largest. The input for sequencing was CD4+ or CD8+ T cells sorted from blood, taken in a trial of the OX40 agonist ivuxolimab. The receptors stem from an adult with an advanced solid tumor such as melanoma, head and neck, liver or kidney cancer.

V usage is TRBV6-5 and J usage is TRBJ1-2, with 9 bases that match TRBD1. Germline CDR1 and CDR2: MNHEY and SVGAGI. This CDR3 has 13 amino acids. V shed 7 bases, J shed 9 bases, and the junction held 9 bases outside the gene matches. For the CDR3, the DNA is TGTGCCAGCAAGACAGGGGGAGGGTTGAGCTACACCTTC. Translated, it gives CASKTGGGLSYTF.

The rearrangement joins TRBV9 to TRBJ1-2; TRBD1 matches 8 bases. The CDR3 contains 14 residues. CDR1 and CDR2 (germline): SGDLS, YYNGEE. The junction had 7 bases not matched to a gene; V was cut back by 3 bases and J by 6 bases. CDR3 residues: CASSALQGVDGYTF. The CDR3 region has the DNA TGTGCCAGCAGCGCCCTACAGGGGGTAGATGGCTACACCTTC.